Below are 2 T cell receptor beta chains sequenced from a single sample in a study of molecular identifiers for immune sequencing clone quantification. From the PCR reads, TCRdb called clonotypes with MiXCR, one entry per CDR3 protein. The profile covers 550,000 to 750,000 distinct CDR3 sequences, with 15% to 20% appearing a single time and approximately 0.9% taken by the ten largest. Sequences were obtained from naive CD8+ T cells from blood, with Jurkat cell RNA spiked in. The subset: FACS-sorted CD8+CD4-CCR7+CD45RA+ naive T cells. These receptors originate from a human donor in good health. Some libraries in this study had Jurkat cell RNA spiked in.

This clonotype was recorded a few times. The chain recombines TRBV3-1 with TRBJ1-3, with D unclear. V lost 0 bases to trimming and J lost 0 bases, with 9 bases between them. There are 16 residues in the CDR3. Germline CDR1 and CDR2: LGHDT and YNNKEL (reference sequence). The CDR3: CASSQDLRNSGNTIYF. In DNA, the CDR3 is TGTGCCAGCAGCCAAGATCTCCGGAACTCTGGAAACACCATATATTTT.

Ten or more counts support this clonotype. V and J are TRBV29-1 and TRBJ1-2; 7 bases align to TRBD1. V gave up 7 bases and J gave up 3 bases; unmatched junction bases: 11. The CDR3 sequence is 14 residues long. Germline values: CDR1 SQVTM, CDR2 ANQGSEA. CDR3 sequence reads: CSARGQNLYYGYTF. CDR3 coding DNA: TGCAGCGCCAGGGGACAGAACCTTTACTATGGCTACACCTTC.